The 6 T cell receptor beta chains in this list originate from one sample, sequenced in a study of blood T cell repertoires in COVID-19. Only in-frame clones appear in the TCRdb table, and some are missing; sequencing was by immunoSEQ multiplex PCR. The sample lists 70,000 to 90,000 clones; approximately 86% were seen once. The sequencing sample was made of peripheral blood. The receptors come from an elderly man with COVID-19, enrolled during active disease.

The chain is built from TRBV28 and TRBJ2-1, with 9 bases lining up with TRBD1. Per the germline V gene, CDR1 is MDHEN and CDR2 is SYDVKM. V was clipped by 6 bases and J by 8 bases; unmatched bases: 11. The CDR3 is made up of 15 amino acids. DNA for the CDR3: TGTGCCAGCAGCAAACCGGGACAGGGTCTCCATGAGCAGTTCTTC. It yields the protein CASSKPGQGLHEQFF.

The CDR3 loop is CASSLTGNGRTDTQYF. CDR3 nucleotides: TGCGCCAGCAGCTTGACCGGGAACGGACGCACAGATACGCAGTATTTT. The rearrangement links TRBV5-1 to TRBJ2-3, with D maybe TRBD2 (5 bases). Germline V CDR1 and CDR2: SGHRS, YFSETQ. This CDR3 region has 16 residues. V shed 1 base and J shed 1 base, with 13 bases lying between them.

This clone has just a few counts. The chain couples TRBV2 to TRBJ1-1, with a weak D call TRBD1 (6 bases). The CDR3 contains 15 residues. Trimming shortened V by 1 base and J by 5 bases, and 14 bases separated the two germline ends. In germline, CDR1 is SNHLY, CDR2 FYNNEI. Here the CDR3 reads CASSEEGEGWTEAFF. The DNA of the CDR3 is TGTGCCAGCAGTGAAGAGGGGGAAGGATGGACTGAAGCTTTCTTT.

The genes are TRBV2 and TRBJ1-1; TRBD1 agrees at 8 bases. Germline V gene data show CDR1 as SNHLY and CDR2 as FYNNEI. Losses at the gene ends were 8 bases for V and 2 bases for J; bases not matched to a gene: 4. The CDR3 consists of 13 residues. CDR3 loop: CASGQGLNTEAFF. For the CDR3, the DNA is TGTGCCAGCGGACAGGGATTAAACACTGAAGCTTTCTTT.

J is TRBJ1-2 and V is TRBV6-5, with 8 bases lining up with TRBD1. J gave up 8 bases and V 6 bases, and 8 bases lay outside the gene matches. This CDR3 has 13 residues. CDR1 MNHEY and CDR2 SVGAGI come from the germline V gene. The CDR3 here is CASRTTGVEGYTF. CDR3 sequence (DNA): TGTGCCAGCAGAACGACAGGGGTGGAGGGCTACACCTTC.

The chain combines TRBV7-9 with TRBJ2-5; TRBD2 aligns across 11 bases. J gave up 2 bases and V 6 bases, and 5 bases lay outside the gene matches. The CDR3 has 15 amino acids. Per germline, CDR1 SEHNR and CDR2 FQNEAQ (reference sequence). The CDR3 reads CASSASGGRQETQYF. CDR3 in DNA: TGTGCCAGCAGTGCTAGCGGGGGGAGACAAGAGACCCAGTACTTC. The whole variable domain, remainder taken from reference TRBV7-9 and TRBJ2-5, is DTGVSQNPRHKITKRGQNVTFRCDPISEHNRLYWYRQTLGQGPEFLTYFQNEAQLEKSRLLSDRFSAERPKGSFSTLEIQRTEQGDSAMYLCASSASGGRQETQYFGPGTRLLVL.